This TCR beta chain was sequenced for a study of T cell responses to AZD1222 COVID-19 vaccine. Study results and limitations: Unmutated regions of variants are reportedly targeted by nearly half of spike-specific TCRs. The donors showed a predominance of white British ancestry and of females, with possible underestimation of clonal diversity.

Sequencing used immunoSEQ multiplex PCR; TCRdb keeps in-frame clones, though not all of them. Here the sample spans over 150,000 clones, roughly 92% being singletons. Note on this clone: The antigen is undetermined.

Germline CDR1 and CDR2: SGHNT and YYREEE (reference sequence). The CDR3 is made up of 17 amino acids. With 4 bases removed from V and 1 base from J, the gap between germline ends came to 17 bases. The V gene is TRBV5-4, the J gene TRBJ2-2, with unresolved D. The TCR comes from an adult who received the AZD1222 COVID-19 vaccine. The sequencing used peripheral blood, collected 28 days after the second AZD1222 dose. The CDR3 here is CASSRDPMIGNTGELFF. Written as DNA, the CDR3 is TGTGCCAGCAGCCGCGATCCCATGATAGGGAACACCGGGGAGCTGTTTTTT.